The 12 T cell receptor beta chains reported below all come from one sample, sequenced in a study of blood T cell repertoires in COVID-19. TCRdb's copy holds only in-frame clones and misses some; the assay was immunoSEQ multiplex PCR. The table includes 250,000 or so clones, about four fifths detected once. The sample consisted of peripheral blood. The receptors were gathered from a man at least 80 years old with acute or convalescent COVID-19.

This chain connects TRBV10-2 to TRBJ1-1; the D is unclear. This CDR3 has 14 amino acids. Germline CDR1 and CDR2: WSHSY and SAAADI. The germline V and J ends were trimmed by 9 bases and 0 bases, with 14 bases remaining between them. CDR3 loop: CASGRVRVNTEAFF. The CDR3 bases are TGCGCCAGTGGGCGAGTCCGAGTGAACACTGAAGCTTTCTTT.

The CDR3 bases are TGTGCCTGGAGCCCCCTCGGGGAGGCTGGAAACACCATATATTTT. Protein product: CAWSPLGEAGNTIYF. This rearrangement joins TRBV30 to TRBJ1-3, with D uncertain. Germline lookup yields CDR1 GTSNPN and CDR2 SVGIG (reference sequence). Trimming took 3 bases from V and 2 from J, leaving 14 bases between them. CDR3 length: 15 residues.

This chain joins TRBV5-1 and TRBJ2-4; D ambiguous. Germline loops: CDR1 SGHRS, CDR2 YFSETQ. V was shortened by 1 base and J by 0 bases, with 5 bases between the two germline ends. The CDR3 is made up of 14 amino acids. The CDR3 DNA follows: TGCGCCAGCAGCTTGTTGGCAGCCAAAAACATTCAGTACTTC. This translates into CASSLLAAKNIQYF.

The CDR3 here is CASTAGTQIRALHF. The CDR3 DNA follows: TGTGCCAGTACCGCCGGGACACAGATTCGTGCCCTCCACTTT. This sequence joins TRBV19 and TRBJ1-6; the D gene is possibly TRBD1 (6 bases). V lost 7 bases to trimming and J lost 14 bases, with 21 bases between them. CDR3 length: 14 residues. CDR1 is LNHDA and CDR2 is SQIVND in the germline V gene (reference sequence).

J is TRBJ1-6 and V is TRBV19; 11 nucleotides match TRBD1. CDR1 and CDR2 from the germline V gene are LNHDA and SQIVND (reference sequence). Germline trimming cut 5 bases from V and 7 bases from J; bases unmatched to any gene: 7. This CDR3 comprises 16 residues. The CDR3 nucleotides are TGTGCCAGTAGTGTCCTCGGGACAGGGGGGAATTCACCCCTCCACTTT. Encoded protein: CASSVLGTGGNSPLHF.

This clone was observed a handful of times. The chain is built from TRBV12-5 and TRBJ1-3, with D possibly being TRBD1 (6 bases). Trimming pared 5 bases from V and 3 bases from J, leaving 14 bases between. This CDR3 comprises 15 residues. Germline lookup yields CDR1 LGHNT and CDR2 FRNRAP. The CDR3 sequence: CASGPRGLGGNTIYF. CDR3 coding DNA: TGTGCTAGTGGTCCGAGGGGGTTAGGTGGAAACACCATATATTTT.

The CDR3 DNA sequence: TGCGCCAGCAGCTTGGGGGCGGGTGGTAATTCACCCCTCCACTTT. It codes for CASSLGAGGNSPLHF. The chain couples TRBV5-1 to TRBJ1-6; D gene ambiguous. Germline V gives CDR1 SGHRS, CDR2 YFSETQ. V lost 0 bases to trimming and J lost 6 bases, with 10 bases between them. The CDR3 has 15 residues.

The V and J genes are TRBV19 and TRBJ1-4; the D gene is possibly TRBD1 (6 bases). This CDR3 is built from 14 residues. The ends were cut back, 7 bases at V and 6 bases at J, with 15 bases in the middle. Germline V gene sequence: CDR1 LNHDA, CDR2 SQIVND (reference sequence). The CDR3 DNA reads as TGTGCCAGTAAAGGGGGGGTTGGCGATGAAAAACTGTTTTTT. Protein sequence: CASKGGVGDEKLFF.

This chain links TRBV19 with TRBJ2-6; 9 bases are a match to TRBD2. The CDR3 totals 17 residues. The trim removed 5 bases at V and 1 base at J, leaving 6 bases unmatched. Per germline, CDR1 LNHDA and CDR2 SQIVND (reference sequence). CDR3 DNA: TGTGCCAGTAGTTTTAGCGGGAGAGGGTCTGGGGCCAACGTCCTGACTTTC. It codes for CASSFSGRGSGANVLTF.

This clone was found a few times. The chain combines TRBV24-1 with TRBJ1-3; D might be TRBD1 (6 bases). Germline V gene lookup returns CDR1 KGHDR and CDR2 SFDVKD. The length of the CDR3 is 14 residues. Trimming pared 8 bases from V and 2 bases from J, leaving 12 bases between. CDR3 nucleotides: TGTGCCACCAACACAGGGTCGGCTGGAAACACCATATATTTT. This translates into CATNTGSAGNTIYF.

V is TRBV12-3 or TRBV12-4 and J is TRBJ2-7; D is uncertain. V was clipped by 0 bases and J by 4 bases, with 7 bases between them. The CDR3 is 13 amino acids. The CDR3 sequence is CASSLAPVYEQYF. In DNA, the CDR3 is TGTGCCAGCAGTTTAGCCCCAGTTTACGAGCAGTACTTC.

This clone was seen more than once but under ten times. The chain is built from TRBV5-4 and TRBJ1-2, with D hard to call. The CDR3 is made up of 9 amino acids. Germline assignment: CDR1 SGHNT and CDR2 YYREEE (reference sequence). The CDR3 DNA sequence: TGTTACCCTAGTTATGGCTACACCTTC. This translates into CYPSYGYTF. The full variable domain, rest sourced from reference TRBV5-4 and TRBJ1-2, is ETGVTQSPTHLIKTRGQQVTLRCSSQSGHNTVSWYQQALGQGPQFIFQYYREEENGRGNFPPRFSGLQFPNYSSELNVNALELDDSALYLCYPSYGYTFGSGTRLTVV.